The 10 T cell receptor beta chains below all came from one sample that was sequenced in a study of blood T cell repertoires in COVID-19. Clones were sequenced by immunoSEQ multiplex PCR, and TCRdb holds only the in-frame ones, with some missing. The data contain about 150,000 clones, approximately 86% of them seen just once; the ten biggest clones take up about 4%. Sequencing was carried out using PBMCs or T cells enriched from blood (not recorded which). The receptors here all came from a woman between 40 and 55 years old who had been exposed to COVID-19.

The genes are TRBV27 and TRBJ1-3; 9 bases match TRBD1. The CDR3 runs to 15 residues. The germline CDR1 and CDR2 sequences are MNHEY and SMNVEV (reference sequence). After removal of 5 bases from V and 7 bases from J, the junction contained 9 bases not matched to a gene. This CDR3 is CASSKQGALRNTIYF. For the CDR3, the DNA is TGTGCCAGCAGTAAACAGGGGGCTTTAAGGAACACCATATATTTT.

This rearrangement joins TRBV7-9 to TRBJ2-7; a possible D gene is TRBD1 (5 bases). Trimming took 5 bases from V and 4 from J, leaving 9 bases between them. The CDR3 runs to 12 residues. The germline CDR1 and CDR2 sequences are SEHNR and FQNEAQ (reference sequence). CDR3 amino acids: CASSDQGYEQYF. CDR3 nucleotide sequence: TGTGCCAGCAGCGACCAGGGTTACGAGCAGTACTTC.

The rearrangement uses TRBV4-1 and TRBJ1-5; perhaps TRBD1 as D (6 bases). CDR1 is MGHRA and CDR2 is YSYEKL in the germline V gene. Trimming cost V 0 bases and J 0 bases, with 15 bases left between them. This CDR3 is built from 18 residues. The CDR3 DNA reads TGCGCCAGCAGCCAAGATGGGGGAGGGGGGAATAGCAATCAGCCCCAGCATTTT. Its translation: CASSQDGGGGNSNQPQHF.

This clone was counted a single time. The chain couples TRBV12-3 or TRBV12-4 to TRBJ2-1, with 11 bases lining up with TRBD1. J lost 7 bases, V lost 10 bases, and 3 bases had no gene match. The CDR3 covers 12 residues. This CDR3 is CATGQGANEQFF. The CDR3 bases are TGTGCCACAGGACAGGGGGCGAATGAGCAGTTCTTC.

The chain recombines TRBV2 with TRBJ1-1; 7 bases map to TRBD1. V dropped 1 base and J dropped 6; count of bases not matched to a gene: 2. This CDR3 spans 13 amino acids. CDR1 SNHLY and CDR2 FYNNEI come from the germline V gene. This CDR3 reads CASSEVDRAEAFF. The CDR3, as DNA: TGTGCCAGCAGTGAAGTTGACAGGGCTGAAGCTTTCTTT.

This chain joins TRBV5-4 and TRBJ2-1; 10 nucleotides line up with TRBD1. CDR1 and CDR2 from the germline V gene are SGHNT and YYREEE (reference sequence). The ends lost 4 bases at V and 9 bases at J; junction bases unmatched: 13. This CDR3 spans 16 amino acids. The CDR3 region has the DNA TGTGCCAGCAGCAACCTGGGGGGACAGGGGAAGAGTGAGCAGTTCTTC. Its protein is CASSNLGGQGKSEQFF.

The genes are TRBV11-2 and TRBJ2-3; the D gene is possibly TRBD2 (5 bases). The CDR3 is 14 residues long. Germline lookup yields CDR1 SGHAT and CDR2 FQNNGV. V shed 5 bases and J shed 0 bases, with 9 bases lying between them. In nucleotides, the CDR3 is TGTGCCAGCAGCCCCCGGACTAGCACAGATACGCAGTATTTT. Amino acids: CASSPRTSTDTQYF.

This clone was seen only once. V and J are TRBV10-1 and TRBJ2-2; 8 bases line up with TRBD2. J was trimmed by 0 bases and V by 0 bases; bases with no gene match: 3. CDR3 length equals 17 residues. Germline V lookup: CDR1 WNHNN, CDR2 SYGVQD (reference sequence). Written as DNA, the CDR3 is TGCGCCAGCAGTGAGTCGCTGACTAGCGCGAACACCGGGGAGCTGTTTTTT. It yields the protein CASSESLTSANTGELFF.

The chain uses TRBV4-1 and TRBJ2-7; 9 bases match TRBD2. The V segment lost 0 bases and the J segment 4 bases; nucleotides outside the gene matches: 16. Looked up from germline, CDR1 is MGHRA and CDR2 is YSYEKL. The CDR3 covers 19 residues. The CDR3 protein is CASSQDRLEAGGRSYEQYF. DNA for the CDR3: TGCGCCAGCAGCCAAGATCGGCTAGAAGCGGGGGGCCGTTCATACGAGCAGTACTTC.

The chain recombines TRBV28 with TRBJ1-1; 7 bases agree with TRBD1. Germline V gene data show CDR1 as MDHEN and CDR2 as SYDVKM. The CDR3 consists of 13 residues. V lost 5 bases, J lost 5 bases, and 5 bases stayed unmatched. This chain's CDR3 is CASSPNRGTEAFF. The DNA for the CDR3 is TGTGCCAGCAGTCCTAACAGGGGAACTGAAGCTTTCTTT.